The 9 T cell receptor beta chains below were found in one sample sequenced in a study of intratumoral heterogeneity in liver cancer. The assay was immunoSEQ multiplex PCR, and TCRdb's table has in-frame clones only and misses some. The profile shows about 3,000 clones, about 70% of them singletons. Each tumour sample represents a distinct, spatially separated region of the hepatocellular carcinoma nodule. Here the sequenced sample was tumor tissue, taken before any cancer treatment. These receptors all stem from a woman in her seventies with hepatocellular carcinoma.

This clone was seen only a few times. The chain carries TRBV21-1 and TRBJ1-5. TRBV21-1 is deemed a pseudogene. The CDR3 sequence is 14 residues long. CDR3 bases: TGTGCCAGCAGCAAAGAGGCAGTTAATCAGCCCCAGCATTTT. Protein product: CASSKEAVNQPQHF.

The rearrangement links TRBV25-1 to TRBJ2-1; unclear D gene. Germline-derived CDR1 and CDR2 are MGHDK and SYGVNS. Trimming took off 4 bases at V and 2 bases at J, with 12 bases between the two ends. CDR3 length equals 15 residues. CDR3 in amino acids: CASSALGEAYNEQFF. DNA for the CDR3: TGTGCCAGCAGTGCTCTCGGAGAAGCCTACAATGAGCAGTTCTTC. Filled out from reference TRBV25-1 and TRBJ2-1, the complete variable domain reads EADIYQTPRYLVIGTGKKITLECSQTMGHDKMYWYQQDPGMELHLIHYSYGVNSTEKGDLSSESTVSRIRTEHFPLTLESARPSHTSQYLCASSALGEAYNEQFFGPGTRLTVL.

This clone came up a few times. The V and J genes are TRBV6-6 and TRBJ2-1, with 7 bases lining up with TRBD2. In germline, CDR1 is MNHNY, CDR2 SVGAGI (reference sequence). The ends lost 5 bases at V and 5 bases at J; junction bases unmatched: 9. The CDR3 is made up of 15 amino acids. CDR3 DNA sequence: TGTGCCAGCAGTCCAGGACTAGGGACTGACAATGAGCAGTTCTTC. Amino acid sequence: CASSPGLGTDNEQFF.

This chain connects TRBV3-1 (or the pseudogene TRBV3-2) to TRBJ2-2; 10 positions agree with TRBD2. The CDR3 totals 17 residues. Germline CDR1 and CDR2: LGHDT and YNNKEL (reference sequence). V lost 4 bases to trimming and J lost 2 bases; unmatched junction nucleotides: 7. For the CDR3, the DNA is TGTGCCAGCAGCCTAGTAACTAGCGGGATTAACACCGGGGAGCTGTTTTTT. Amino acid sequence: CASSLVTSGINTGELFF.

This clone has just one count. The chain uses TRBV9 and TRBJ2-1, with TRBD2 matching 7 bases. V lost 0 bases and J lost 9; bases outside the gene matches: 3. The CDR3 totals 13 residues. The germline CDR1 and CDR2 sequences are SGDLS and YYNGEE. CDR3 DNA: TGTGCCAGCAGCGTAGGCGGGGGTCCTGAGCAGTTCTTC. Translated: CASSVGGGPEQFF. Full variable domain (remainder filled in from reference TRBV9 and TRBJ2-1): DSGVTQTPKHLITATGQRVTLRCSPRSGDLSVYWYQQSLDQGLQFLIQYYNGEERAKGNILERFSAQQFPDLHSELNLSSLELGDSALYFCASSVGGGPEQFFGPGTRLTVL.

This clone was seen only once. The V call is TRBV24-1, the J call TRBJ2-1, with a tentative D call TRBD2 (6 bases). The germline gives CDR1 KGHDR, CDR2 SFDVKD. The CDR3 is made up of 14 amino acids. The ends were cut back, 8 bases at V and 5 bases at J, with 15 bases in the middle. The CDR3 here is CATTTGLANNEQFF. In DNA, the CDR3 is TGTGCCACCACCACGGGGCTAGCGAACAATGAGCAGTTCTTC.

V usage is TRBV27 and J usage is TRBJ2-7; either TRBD1 or TRBD2 may supply D (5 bases each). Between the trimmed V and J ends, which lost 4 bases and 6 bases, there was a span of 16 bases. In germline, CDR1 is MNHEY, CDR2 SMNVEV (reference sequence). CDR3 length: 14 residues. The CDR3 nucleotides read TGTGCCAGCAGTTCGACCCTGAGGGGTGCCGAGCAGTACTTC. As protein: CASSSTLRGAEQYF.

The rearrangement uses TRBV30 and TRBJ1-2, with D unresolved. This CDR3 is 11 amino acids long. The V gene lost 7 bases and the J gene lost 4 bases, with 10 bases spanning the gap. The germline V gene has CDR1 GTSNPN and CDR2 SVGIG (reference sequence). The CDR3 sequence is CAYIGAYGYTF. For the CDR3, the DNA is TGTGCCTACATCGGTGCCTATGGCTACACCTTC.

In DNA form, the CDR3 reads TGTGCCAGCAGCCTACAGGCATTTATGGGCTATGGCTACACCTTC. Its translation: CASSLQAFMGYGYTF. The chain joins TRBV7-9 to TRBJ1-2, with a weak D call TRBD1 (5 bases). The CDR3 has 15 amino acids. Germline assignment: CDR1 SEHNR and CDR2 FQNEAQ (reference sequence). V lost 5 bases and J 4 bases, leaving 17 bases between the germline ends.